These 29 T cell receptor beta chains were all obtained from the same sample, sequenced in a study of T-cell memory formation after mild COVID-19. MiXCR, applied by TCRdb to the 5' RACE reads, yields one record per CDR3 protein. Of 200,000 to 250,000 distinct CDR3 sequences listed, approximately 9% are singletons. Source material: PBMCs or a T cell subset sorted from them (not recorded which). The source of these receptors is a man aged 18 to 29 who had mild COVID-19 (a few samples of this study predate the infection). Cell type and time point are not known.

The chain couples TRBV3-2 to TRBJ2-1. TRBV3-2 is an annotated pseudogene. CDR3 length equals 11 residues. The CDR3: CARGWVNEQFF. The CDR3 region has the DNA TGTGCCCGCGGTTGGGTTAATGAGCAGTTCTTC.

This clonotype was observed at least ten times. The gene calls are TRBV25-1 and TRBJ1-1; D perhaps matches TRBD1 (6 bases). Trimming removed 4 bases from V and 3 bases from J, with 12 bases in between. CDR3 length: 14 residues. CDR1 is MGHDK and CDR2 is SYGVNS in the germline V gene. The CDR3 sequence: CASSVGAADTEAFF. The CDR3 coding sequence is TGTGCCAGCAGTGTGGGGGCAGCGGACACTGAAGCTTTCTTT.

The V gene is TRBV7-8, the J gene TRBJ1-4; D unresolved. Germline lookup yields CDR1 SGHVS and CDR2 FQNEAQ. The ends were cut back, 4 bases at V and 8 bases at J, with 17 bases in the middle. This CDR3 comprises 15 residues. DNA for the CDR3: TGTGCCAGCAGCTCCTCGGATGCAACTTACGAAAAACTGTTTTTT. It encodes CASSSSDATYEKLFF.

The V call is TRBV19, the J call TRBJ1-1; no clear D gene. Germline values: CDR1 LNHDA, CDR2 SQIVND (reference sequence). V was trimmed by 5 bases and J by 8 bases, leaving 9 bases between them. CDR3 length: 11 residues. The CDR3 DNA sequence: TGTGCCAGTAGTGCCAGTATAGAAGCTTTCTTT. Translating it yields CASSASIEAFF.

This chain uses TRBV4-1 with TRBJ2-7; 12 bases map to TRBD1. The CDR3 runs to 17 residues. Germline V gene lookup returns CDR1 MGHRA and CDR2 YSYEKL. V lost 2 bases and J lost 6; bases outside the gene matches: 11. The CDR3: CASSQYRGDRGPLEQYV. CDR3 DNA: TGCGCCAGCAGCCAATATCGAGGGGACAGGGGGCCTCTCGAGCAGTACGTC.

A note on this clonotype: One base away lies a much larger clone, so this may be a sequencing read error. The chain is built from TRBV20-1 and TRBJ1-1, with no clear D. The V end lost 1 base, the J end lost 4 bases, and 16 bases lay between the germline ends. The CDR3 sequence is 15 residues long. Germline CDR1 is DFQATT and CDR2 is SNEGSKA (reference sequence). In DNA, the CDR3 is TGCAGTGCTAGAGTTTATCGAGTCCTAACCACTGAAGCTTTCTTT. Translated, it gives CSARVYRVLTTEAFF.

The table lists this clonotype with many counts. The DNA of the CDR3 is TGTGCCAGCAGTATACAGGGCTATGGCTACACCTTC. Translated, it gives CASSIQGYGYTF. The chain couples TRBV7-2 to TRBJ1-2, with a tentative D call TRBD1 (6 bases). The CDR3 is 12 amino acids. V was cut by 6 bases and J by 4 bases, with 9 bases left in between. Germline loops: CDR1 SGHTA, CDR2 FQGNSA.

This clonotype turned up a few times. The chain uses TRBV4-1 and TRBJ2-3; 7 bases fit TRBD2. This CDR3 contains 16 residues. Germline CDR1 MGHRA, CDR2 YSYEKL. Trimming took 1 base from V and 6 from J; bases not matched to a gene: 10. This CDR3 reads CASSQAPKRGGDTQYF. As DNA, the CDR3 is TGCGCCAGCAGCCAAGCCCCCAAGCGGGGCGGCGATACGCAGTATTTT.

This clonotype has a count of ten or more. A read error may account for a junction end that differs from germline. The chain links TRBV7-7 to TRBJ2-2, with D perhaps TRBD1 (7 bases). This CDR3 has 17 residues. CDR1 and CDR2 from the germline V gene are SSHAT and FNYEAQ (reference sequence). The CDR3 DNA reads as TGTGCTAGCAGCCGGCGCTCAGACAGGGAGGTCACCGGGGAGCTGTTTTTT. This codes for CASSRRSDREVTGELFF.

This chain links TRBV4-1 with TRBJ1-5; no clear D. CDR3 length: 17 amino acids. V lost 0 bases and J 3 bases, leaving 15 bases between the germline ends. Germline CDR1 MGHRA, CDR2 YSYEKL. CDR3 loop: CASSQDQERPVNQPQHF. The CDR3 coding sequence is TGCGCCAGCAGCCAAGATCAAGAAAGGCCAGTCAATCAGCCCCAGCATTTT.

This clonotype was found a few times. The chain uses TRBV5-6 and TRBJ1-5; 8 nucleotides match TRBD1. CDR1 and CDR2 (germline): SGHDT, YYEEEE. The CDR3 sequence is 15 residues long. Trimming cost V 1 base and J 2 bases; bases outside gene matches: 2. This chain's CDR3 is CASSLQDRGNQPQHF. The CDR3 DNA sequence: TGTGCCAGCAGCTTGCAGGACAGGGGCAATCAGCCCCAGCATTTT. Filled out from reference TRBV5-6 and TRBJ1-5, the complete variable domain reads DAGVTQSPTHLIKTRGQQVTLRCSPKSGHDTVSWYQQALGQGPQFIFQYYEEEERQRGNFPDRFSGHQFPNYSSELNVNALLLGDSALYLCASSLQDRGNQPQHFGDGTRLSIL.

This sequence joins TRBV27 and TRBJ2-3; 13 bases are shared with TRBD2. The CDR3 is 18 residues long. The V gene end was trimmed by 2 bases and the J gene end by 1 base; junction bases not matched to a gene: 6. Per germline, CDR1 MNHEY and CDR2 SMNVEV (reference sequence). CDR3 region: CASSLARLAGGRTDTQYF. CDR3 sequence (DNA): TGTGCCAGCAGTTTAGCCCGACTAGCGGGGGGCCGCACAGATACGCAGTATTTT.

V and J are TRBV7-2 and TRBJ2-5; D might be TRBD1 (6 bases). Germline V gene data show CDR1 as SGHTA and CDR2 as FQGNSA. Trimming cost V 1 base and J 4 bases, with 7 bases left between them. There are 13 residues in the CDR3. CDR3 sequence (DNA): TGTGCCAGCAGCTTAGTCAGGGGAGAGACCCAGTACTTC. This encodes CASSLVRGETQYF.

The genes are TRBV13 and TRBJ1-6; no clear D. Germline V gene lookup returns CDR1 PRHDT and CDR2 FYEKMQ (reference sequence). V gave up 0 bases and J gave up 7 bases, with 7 bases separating them. This CDR3 has 14 amino acids. The CDR3 region is CASSLGGWNSPLHF. In nucleotides, the CDR3 is TGTGCCAGCAGCTTAGGGGGGTGGAATTCACCCCTCCACTTT.

The chain joins TRBV24-1 to TRBJ1-5; D possibly corresponds to TRBD1 (5 bases). Trimming pared 2 bases from V and 6 bases from J, leaving 10 bases between. CDR3 length: 14 amino acids. Looked up from germline, CDR1 is KGHDR and CDR2 is SFDVKD. The CDR3, as DNA: TGTGCCACCAGTGATTGGGGGGTTTTTCAGCCCCAGCATTTT. Amino acid sequence: CATSDWGVFQPQHF.

The chain couples TRBV9 to TRBJ1-2; no definite D call. Trimming took 4 bases from V and 8 from J, leaving 18 bases between them. The CDR3 runs 14 residues. In germline, CDR1 is SGDLS, CDR2 YYNGEE. The CDR3 DNA reads as TGTGCCAGCAGCATTCTCCCCGCTGGCGAGGGCTACACCTTC. Translation gives CASSILPAGEGYTF.

Ten or more counts support this clonotype. The chain links TRBV11-2 to TRBJ1-5; D unclear. V shed 0 bases and J shed 4 bases, with 7 bases lying between them. Germline values: CDR1 SGHAT, CDR2 FQNNGV. CDR3 length equals 14 residues. The CDR3 DNA is TGTGCCAGCAGCTTAGATGGCGGGAATCAGCCCCAGCATTTT. Translated: CASSLDGGNQPQHF. The full variable domain, with the rest looked up from reference TRBV11-2 and TRBJ1-5, is EAGVAQSPRYKIIEKRQSVAFWCNPISGHATLYWYQQILGQGPKLLIQFQNNGVVDDSQLPKDRFSAERLKGVDSTLKIQPAKLEDSAVYLCASSLDGGNQPQHFGDGTRLSIL.

The chain joins TRBV25-1 to TRBJ2-1, with TRBD2 as a possible D gene (5 bases). Trimming stripped 8 bases from V and 3 bases from J, with 14 bases between. Germline lookup yields CDR1 MGHDK and CDR2 SYGVNS. The CDR3 consists of 14 residues. The CDR3 DNA sequence: TGTGCCAGCGTGATGAGGGTTAACTACAATGAGCAGTTCTTC. Its translation: CASVMRVNYNEQFF.

V is TRBV2 and J is TRBJ1-6; D may be TRBD1 (5 bases). The germline gives CDR1 SNHLY, CDR2 FYNNEI. CDR3 length: 14 amino acids. V lost 4 bases to trimming and J lost 9 bases, with 13 bases between them. The CDR3 coding sequence is TGTGCCAGCAGTGGACAGCGGTCCGGTTCACCCCTCCACTTT. Its protein product is CASSGQRSGSPLHF.

Here the CDR3 DNA reads TGCAGTGCTTTTCCGGTAGGGGCAACCTACGAGCAGTACGTC. Protein: CSAFPVGATYEQYV. This chain connects TRBV20-1 to TRBJ2-7; tentative D call: TRBD1 (5 bases). CDR3 length: 14 residues. The V end was cut by 5 bases, the J end by 2 bases, with 16 bases between. Germline V gene sequence: CDR1 DFQATT, CDR2 SNEGSKA (reference sequence).

There are a few counts of this clonotype. For the CDR3, the DNA is TGTGCCACCGCACCGGACAGGGTGGAGAACACCGGGGAGCTGTTTTTT. Translating it yields CATAPDRVENTGELFF. The chain combines TRBV12-3 or TRBV12-4 with TRBJ2-2, with TRBD1 identical over 8 bases. The CDR3 consists of 16 residues. V dropped 10 bases and J dropped 1; count of bases not matched to a gene: 11.

This clonotype was observed many times. This chain joins TRBV7-9 and TRBJ2-2; maybe TRBD1 (6 bases). Trimming pared 1 base from V and 4 bases from J, leaving 10 bases between. The CDR3 length is 15 residues. Germline V CDR1 and CDR2: SEHNR, FQNEAQ (reference sequence). CDR3 loop: CASSLGTGTTGELFF. The CDR3 nucleotides are TGTGCCAGCAGCTTAGGAACAGGGACCACCGGGGAGCTGTTTTTT.

This clonotype has just a few counts. The chain links TRBV6-5 to TRBJ1-1; D not certain. Trimming took 4 bases from V and 10 from J, leaving 16 bases between them. Per germline, CDR1 MNHEY and CDR2 SVGAGI. The CDR3 runs 13 residues. The CDR3 is CASSFSGQNRAFF. The DNA of the CDR3 is TGTGCCAGCAGTTTTTCAGGCCAAAACCGAGCTTTCTTT.

In its sample, this clonotype was seen many times. The chain has TRBV2 and TRBJ1-4, with D unresolved. Looked up from germline, CDR1 is SNHLY and CDR2 is FYNNEI. The CDR3 sequence is 13 residues long. Between the trimmed V and J ends, which lost 3 bases and 8 bases, there was a span of 10 bases. CDR3 residues: CASSEGSSEKLFF. In DNA form, the CDR3 reads TGTGCCAGCAGTGAGGGCTCTAGCGAAAAACTGTTTTTT.

The chain employs TRBV19 and TRBJ2-7; no clear D gene. Between the trimmed V and J ends, which lost 6 bases and 4 bases, there was a span of 13 bases. The CDR3 totals 13 residues. Germline V CDR1 and CDR2: LNHDA, SQIVND (reference sequence). The CDR3 sequence: CASSTAGPYEQYF. The CDR3, as DNA: TGTGCCAGTAGCACGGCCGGGCCTTACGAGCAGTACTTC.

This clonotype was counted only a few times. The rearrangement links TRBV6-2 or TRBV6-3 to TRBJ1-4, with D unresolved. Germline CDR1 reads MNHEY; CDR2 reads SVGEGT. The CDR3 is 11 amino acids. The V end was cut by 6 bases, the J end by 12 bases, with 11 bases between. Here the CDR3 DNA reads TGTGCCAGCAGGAATGGACGGGAACTGTTTTTT. Translating gives CASRNGRELFF.

This clonotype was seen more than once but under ten times. The V gene is TRBV5-1, the J gene TRBJ2-3; 10 bases match TRBD2. The CDR3 has 15 residues. Germline CDR1 is SGHRS and CDR2 is YFSETQ. Unmatched junction bases numbered 4, after V lost 6 bases and J lost 0 bases. This CDR3 reads CASKERGGSTDTQYF. CDR3 in DNA: TGCGCCAGCAAAGAGCGGGGGGGAAGCACAGATACGCAGTATTTT.

The V and J genes are TRBV5-1 and TRBJ1-1, with TRBD1 matching 10 bases. The germline V gene has CDR1 SGHRS and CDR2 YFSETQ. CDR3 size: 14 residues. After removal of 4 bases from V and 4 bases from J, the junction contained 4 bases not matched to a gene. This CDR3 is CASSLGQGITEAFF. Here the CDR3 DNA reads TGCGCCAGCAGCCTGGGACAGGGGATCACTGAAGCTTTCTTT.

The chain has TRBV4-1 and TRBJ1-1; a weak D match, TRBD1 (5 bases). Germline V lookup: CDR1 MGHRA, CDR2 YSYEKL. The CDR3 spans 17 residues. V was trimmed by 0 bases and J by 0 bases, leaving 14 bases between them. The CDR3 region is CASSQERGSGMNTEAFF. For the CDR3, the DNA is TGCGCCAGCAGCCAAGAGAGGGGAAGTGGCATGAACACTGAAGCTTTCTTT.